These T cell receptor beta chains were read from a single sample in a study of blood T cell repertoires in COVID-19. This table comes from immunoSEQ multiplex PCR, and its TCRdb copy is limited to in-frame clones, with some not included. The data contain around 290,000 clones, 80% to 90% of them singletons. The specimen sequenced was peripheral blood. These receptors were taken from a woman in her fifties or sixties who had recovered from COVID-19. The CDR3 runs from the conserved cysteine through the conserved F or W. D genes are given only for firm matches. Clone size is given for some rows only: seen once, a few or many times, or a class if the clone is expanded.

J: TRBJ1-3; D: TRBD1; length: 14; size: NA; V: TRBV3-1/TRBV3-2; DNA: TGTGCCAGCAGCCAAAGGGACAGGGGAAACACCATATATTTT; CDR3: CASSQRDRGNTIYF
J: TRBJ2-1; D: TRBD2; length: 15; size: once; V: TRBV5-4; DNA: TGTGCCAGCAGCCCGGGAGGGACTAGCATAGGGGAGCAGTTCTTC; CDR3: CASSPGGTSIGEQFF
J: TRBJ1-2; D: NA; length: 13; size: NA; V: TRBV6-2/TRBV6-3; DNA: TGTGCCAGCAGTTACGGCAGGTCCTATGGCTACACCTTC; CDR3: CASSYGRSYGYTF
J: TRBJ2-7; D: NA; length: 11; size: NA; V: TRBV20-1; DNA: TGCAGTGCTTTACTAGCTTACGAGCAGTACTTC; CDR3: CSALLAYEQYF
J: TRBJ2-7; D: NA; length: 12; size: NA; V: TRBV27; DNA: TGTGCCAGCAGTTACACCGTTGGCGAGCAGTACTTC; CDR3: CASSYTVGEQYF
J: TRBJ2-6; D: NA; length: 15; size: NA; V: TRBV28; DNA: TGTGCCAGCAGTACCACAGGGCCTGGGGCCAACGTCCTGACTTTC; CDR3: CASSTTGPGANVLTF
J: TRBJ2-7; D: TRBD2; length: 13; size: NA; V: TRBV29-1; DNA: TGCAGCGTCAGTAGCGGGAGCTCCTACGAGCAGTACTTC; CDR3: CSVSSGSSYEQYF
J: TRBJ2-5; D: NA; length: 14; size: NA; V: TRBV10-3; DNA: TGTGCCATAGGCGACAGCCGGGCCCCAGAGACCCAGTACTTC; CDR3: CAIGDSRAPETQYF
J: TRBJ2-6; D: NA; length: 13; size: NA; V: TRBV9; DNA: TGTGCCAGCAGCGAATCCTGGGCCAACGTCCTGACTTTC; CDR3: CASSESWANVLTF
J: TRBJ1-3; D: TRBD1; length: 18; size: NA; V: TRBV5-4; DNA: TGTGCCAGCAGCCCAGCGGGACAGGGGGCGCTGACTGGAAACACCATATATTTT; CDR3: CASSPAGQGALTGNTIYF
J: TRBJ2-7; D: NA; length: 12; size: NA; V: TRBV7-2; DNA: TGTGCCAGCAGCCAGATCTCCTACGAGCAGTACTTC; CDR3: CASSQISYEQYF
J: TRBJ1-3; D: NA; length: 15; size: few; V: TRBV27; DNA: TGTGCCAGCAGTTTTAGTGGTGCCTCTGGAAACACCATATATTTT; CDR3: CASSFSGASGNTIYF
J: TRBJ2-3; D: NA; length: 13; size: NA; V: TRBV30; DNA: TGTGCCTGGAGCGGGATCATCACAGATACGCAGTATTTT; CDR3: CAWSGIITDTQYF
J: TRBJ2-1; D: TRBD1; length: 15; size: NA; V: TRBV7-6; DNA: TGTGCCAGCAGCCCCCAGGGGGTTTGGGACAATGAGCAGTTCTTC; CDR3: CASSPQGVWDNEQFF
J: TRBJ2-7; D: TRBD2; length: 13; size: NA; V: TRBV10-3; DNA: TGTGCCATCAGTGGTCCTAGCGGATACGAGCAGTACTTC; CDR3: CAISGPSGYEQYF
J: TRBJ1-5; D: NA; length: 15; size: NA; V: TRBV10-3; DNA: TGTGCCATCAGTGAGAAACACATTAGCAATCAGCCCCAGCATTTT; CDR3: CAISEKHISNQPQHF
J: TRBJ2-3; D: TRBD2; length: 14; size: NA; V: TRBV29-1; DNA: TGCAGCGTTGACGTAGCGGGAGAAACAGATACGCAGTATTTT; CDR3: CSVDVAGETDTQYF
J: TRBJ1-2; D: TRBD1; length: 14; size: NA; V: TRBV5-4; DNA: TGTGCCAGCAGCCCGAAGACAGGGAACTATGGCTACACCTTC; CDR3: CASSPKTGNYGYTF
J: TRBJ2-2; D: TRBD1; length: 15; size: NA; V: TRBV6-6; DNA: TGTGCCAGCAGACGGGACAGGGCCAACACCGGGGAGCTGTTTTTT; CDR3: CASRRDRANTGELFF
J: TRBJ2-1; D: TRBD2; length: 15; size: once; V: TRBV2; DNA: TGTGCCAGCAGGTTGGCGGGAGGTATCCCAAATGAGCAGTTCTTC; CDR3: CASRLAGGIPNEQFF
J: TRBJ2-5; D: TRBD2; length: 15; size: NA; V: TRBV5-4; DNA: TGTGCCAGCAGTTCTGAAGCGGGGGCACAAGAGACCCAGTACTTC; CDR3: CASSSEAGAQETQYF
J: TRBJ2-1; D: TRBD2; length: 15; size: NA; V: TRBV11-2; DNA: TGTGCCAGCAGCTTAGTGCGGGGGGATTACAATGAGCAGTTCTTC; CDR3: CASSLVRGDYNEQFF
J: TRBJ2-7; D: NA; length: 16; size: NA; V: TRBV18; DNA: TGTGCCAGCTCATCCGGACAGCGAGTTCGAACCTACGAGCAGTACTTC; CDR3: CASSSGQRVRTYEQYF
J: TRBJ2-7; D: TRBD2; length: 13; size: once; V: TRBV30; DNA: TGTGCCTGGAGCCAGGGACTATCCTACGAGCAGTACTTC; CDR3: CAWSQGLSYEQYF
J: TRBJ1-5; D: TRBD1; length: 16; size: NA; V: TRBV19; DNA: TGTGCCTGCGGGACAGGGAAAAGGGGCAGCAATCAGCCCCAGCATTTT; CDR3: CACGTGKRGSNQPQHF
J: TRBJ1-2; D: NA; length: 13; size: NA; V: TRBV11-2; DNA: TGTGTCAGCAGCTTAGATCGGAACTATGGCTACACCTTC; CDR3: CVSSLDRNYGYTF
J: TRBJ2-3; D: NA; length: 13; size: NA; V: TRBV19; DNA: TGTGCCAGTATCGACAGTTACACAGATACGCAGTATTTT; CDR3: CASIDSYTDTQYF
J: TRBJ1-1; D: NA; length: 15; size: NA; V: TRBV29-1; DNA: TGCAGCGTTGTGTTGGGGCGATTATTGAACACTGAAGCTTTCTTT; CDR3: CSVVLGRLLNTEAFF
J: TRBJ2-3; D: TRBD2; length: 13; size: NA; V: TRBV7-3; DNA: TGTGCCAGCAGCTACGATAGCGGGCGACCGCAGTATTTT; CDR3: CASSYDSGRPQYF
J: TRBJ2-5; D: TRBD1; length: 13; size: NA; V: TRBV28; DNA: TGTGCCAGCAGGGGACAGGGGGAAGAGACCCAGTACTTC; CDR3: CASRGQGEETQYF
J: TRBJ2-5; D: NA; length: 10; size: NA; V: TRBV20-1; DNA: TGCAGTGCCCAGAGCGTAGGAGATAACTTC; CDR3: CSAQSVGDNF
J: TRBJ1-6; D: TRBD1; length: 17; size: NA; V: TRBV7-9; DNA: TGTGCCAGCAGCAAACAGGGGGCGCGCTCCTATAATTCACCCCTCCACTTT; CDR3: CASSKQGARSYNSPLHF
J: TRBJ1-2; D: NA; length: 14; size: NA; V: TRBV5-1; DNA: TGCGCCAGCAGAGGGGAGGGAGTAAGCTATGGCTACACCTTC; CDR3: CASRGEGVSYGYTF
J: TRBJ2-2; D: TRBD2; length: 18; size: NA; V: TRBV13; DNA: TGTGCCAGCAGCGCCCCCGGGACTACCACATCTCTCACCGGGGAGCTGTTTTTT; CDR3: CASSAPGTTTSLTGELFF
J: TRBJ2-6; D: TRBD1; length: 17; size: NA; V: TRBV23-1; DNA: TGCGCCAGCAGAAGAAATACAGGGGGCGCTGGGGCCAACGTCCTGACTTTC; CDR3: CASRRNTGGAGANVLTF
J: TRBJ2-3; D: NA; length: 13; size: NA; V: TRBV23-1; DNA: TGCGCCAGCAGTCTCGGTTTCACAGATACGCAGTATTTT; CDR3: CASSLGFTDTQYF
J: TRBJ2-7; D: TRBD1; length: 13; size: NA; V: TRBV30; DNA: TGTGCCACCTCCCGGGGACAGGGCCACGAGCAGTACTTC; CDR3: CATSRGQGHEQYF
J: TRBJ2-1; D: NA; length: 17; size: NA; V: TRBV7-2; DNA: TGTGCCAGCAGCTCCTACCCGCCGGGGAGTACGTACAATGAGCAGTTCTTC; CDR3: CASSSYPPGSTYNEQFF
J: TRBJ1-1; D: TRBD1; length: 15; size: NA; V: TRBV28; DNA: TGTGCCAGCAGCCCGGGGACAGCTGGGAACACTGAAGCTTTCTTT; CDR3: CASSPGTAGNTEAFF
J: TRBJ2-1; D: NA; length: 15; size: NA; V: TRBV11-2; DNA: TGTGCCAGCAGCACTCTGGTAGGTGGAGGCAATGAGCAGTTCTTC; CDR3: CASSTLVGGGNEQFF
J: TRBJ1-3; D: NA; length: 10; size: NA; V: TRBV19; DNA: TGTGCCAGTAGTAACGGTCCTCCTATCTTT; CDR3: CASSNGPPIF